The sequence of this T cell receptor beta chain was determined in a study of blood T cell repertoires in COVID-19. Across the study: T cells, B-cell-depleted T cells, or PBMCs provided the cDNA or gDNA that served as material.

Method: immunoSEQ multiplex PCR; TCRdb's copy keeps in-frame clones and lacks some. The sample lists about 87,000 clones, approximately 86% occurring once. This CDR3 spans 19 amino acids. V shed 0 bases and J shed 1 base, with 21 bases lying between them. This chain uses TRBV23-1 with TRBJ1-1, with D unclear. Being an ORF, TRBV23-1 has a function that is uncertain. This receptor was taken from a man aged 35 to 55 with acute or convalescent COVID-19. Source material: peripheral blood. In DNA, the CDR3 is TGCGCCAGCAGTCAATCGTACCGTGGGAGCGGGAGAGAGAACACTGAAGCTTTCTTT. Its translation: CASSQSYRGSGRENTEAFF.